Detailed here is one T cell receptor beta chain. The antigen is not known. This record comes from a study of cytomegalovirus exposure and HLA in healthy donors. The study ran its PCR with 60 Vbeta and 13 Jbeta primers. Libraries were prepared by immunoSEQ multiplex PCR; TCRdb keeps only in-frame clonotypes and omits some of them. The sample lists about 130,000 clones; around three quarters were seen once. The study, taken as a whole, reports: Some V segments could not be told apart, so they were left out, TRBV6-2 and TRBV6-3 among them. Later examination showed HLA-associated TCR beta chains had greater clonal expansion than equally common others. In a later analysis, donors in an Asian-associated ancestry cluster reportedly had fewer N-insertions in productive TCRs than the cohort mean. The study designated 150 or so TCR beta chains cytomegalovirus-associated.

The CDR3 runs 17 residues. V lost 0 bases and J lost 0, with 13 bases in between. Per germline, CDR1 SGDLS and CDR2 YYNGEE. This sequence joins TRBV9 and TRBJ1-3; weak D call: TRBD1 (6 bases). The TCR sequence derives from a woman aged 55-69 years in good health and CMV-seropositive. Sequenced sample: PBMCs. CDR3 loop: CASSVGGQLSSGNTIYF. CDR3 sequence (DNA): TGTGCCAGCAGCGTAGGTGGACAGTTGAGCTCTGGAAACACCATATATTTT.